A selection of T cell receptor beta chains follows, all from one sample in a study of T-cell reconstitution after alpha-beta-depleted transplantation in children. TCRdb recomputed calls from the PCR reads with MiXCR, one row per CDR3 protein. In the table there are roughly 500,000 distinct CDR3 sequences, less than 35% of which are singletons. The source was PBMCs from the stem cell graft donor, collected from the stem cell graft. These receptors originate from a human donor who donated a stem cell graft to a child with aplastic anemia. The CDR3 runs from the conserved cysteine through the conserved F or W. The order of the fields is clone size, V gene, D gene, J gene, CDR3 protein, CDR3 DNA. The D gene is left open where the match is weak. The size entry is marked missing in some rows and otherwise reads once, few, many or a size class.

size: .
V: TRBV5-5
D: TRBD1
J: TRBJ1-5
CDR3: CASSWMTGENQPQHF
DNA: TGTGCCAGCAGCTGGATGACAGGGGAGAATCAGCCCCAGCATTTT

size: few
V: TRBV5-8
D: .
J: TRBJ1-5
CDR3: CASSLERQGNSNQPQHF
DNA: TGTGCCAGCAGCTTGGAAAGGCAGGGAAATAGCAATCAGCCCCAGCATTTT

size: .
V: TRBV5-1
D: .
J: TRBJ2-4
CDR3: CASSLDWVEDSQYF
DNA: TGCGCCAGCAGCTTGGATTGGGTCGAGGACAGTCAGTACTTC

size: few
V: TRBV28
D: .
J: TRBJ2-3
CDR3: CASRIGPGADTQYF
DNA: TGTGCCAGCAGAATTGGGCCGGGCGCAGATACGCAGTATTTT

size: .
V: TRBV7-2
D: .
J: TRBJ1-5
CDR3: CASSTRTSNQPQHF
DNA: TGTGCCAGCAGCACCCGAACTAGCAATCAGCCCCAGCATTTT

size: .
V: TRBV18
D: TRBD2
J: TRBJ2-1
CDR3: CASSLFKRELSYNEQFF
DNA: TGTGCCAGCTCACTATTCAAGCGGGAGTTATCCTACAATGAGCAGTTCTTC

size: .
V: TRBV27
D: .
J: TRBJ2-7
CDR3: CATGALSYEQYF
DNA: TGTGCCACCGGCGCCCTGTCGTACGAGCAGTACTTC

size: .
V: TRBV9
D: .
J: TRBJ2-3
CDR3: CASSADPGTSTDTQYF
DNA: TGTGCCAGCAGCGCAGATCCGGGAACTAGCACAGATACGCAGTATTTT

size: few
V: TRBV9
D: TRBD2
J: TRBJ2-2
CDR3: CASSPRTGLGNTGELFF
DNA: TGTGCCAGCAGCCCACGAACGGGACTAGGGAACACCGGGGAGCTGTTTTTT

size: few
V: TRBV20-1
D: .
J: TRBJ1-5
CDR3: CSARETVSNQPQHF
DNA: TGCAGTGCTAGGGAGACAGTTAGCAATCAGCCCCAGCATTTT

size: few
V: TRBV4-3
D: .
J: TRBJ1-4
CDR3: CASSRGQGREKLFF
DNA: TGCGCCAGCAGCCGCGGGCAGGGTAGGGAAAAACTGTTTTTT

size: .
V: TRBV3-1
D: TRBD2
J: TRBJ2-3
CDR3: CASSQESSGRATDTQYF
DNA: TGTGCCAGCAGCCAAGAGTCTAGCGGGAGGGCCACAGATACGCAGTATTTT

size: .
V: TRBV7-2
D: TRBD2
J: TRBJ2-5
CDR3: CASSLTSGRATGETQYF
DNA: TGTGCCAGCAGCTTAACTAGCGGGAGGGCAACTGGAGAGACCCAGTACTTC

size: .
V: TRBV7-2
D: .
J: TRBJ2-5
CDR3: CASSSGLITQETQYF
DNA: TGTGCCAGCAGCTCAGGACTCATTACACAAGAGACCCAGTACTTC

size: .
V: TRBV11-2
D: TRBD1
J: TRBJ1-5
CDR3: CASSVRDRASEGNQPQHF
DNA: TGTGCCAGCAGCGTTAGGGACAGGGCCAGCGAGGGCAATCAGCCCCAGCATTTT

size: few
V: TRBV28
D: .
J: TRBJ2-5
CDR3: CASLPSPIRALSETQYF
DNA: TGTGCCAGCCTCCCATCCCCCATACGAGCCCTGTCCGAGACCCAGTACTTC

size: .
V: TRBV27
D: .
J: TRBJ2-5
CDR3: CASSLQDGQETQYF
DNA: TGTGCCAGCAGTTTACAAGACGGCCAAGAGACCCAGTACTTC

size: .
V: TRBV28
D: TRBD1
J: TRBJ2-7
CDR3: CASSFAGQGASYEQYF
DNA: TGTGCCAGCAGTTTCGCGGGACAGGGGGCCTCCTACGAGCAGTACTTC

size: .
V: TRBV9
D: .
J: TRBJ2-1
CDR3: CASSVGGFNEQFF
DNA: TGTGCCAGCAGCGTAGGGGGGTTCAATGAGCAGTTCTTC

size: .
V: TRBV5-6
D: TRBD2
J: TRBJ2-2
CDR3: CASSFWREGITGELFF
DNA: TGTGCCAGCAGCTTCTGGCGGGAGGGGATCACCGGGGAGCTGTTTTTT

size: .
V: TRBV20-1
D: .
J: TRBJ2-1
CDR3: CSARDLRAAGNSYNEQFF
DNA: TGCAGTGCTAGAGATCTCCGTGCGGCGGGAAATTCCTACAATGAGCAGTTCTTC

size: .
V: TRBV5-1
D: .
J: TRBJ2-3
CDR3: CASSSAWGASTDTQYF
DNA: TGCGCCAGCAGTTCTGCGTGGGGGGCGAGCACAGATACGCAGTATTTT

size: .
V: TRBV6-5
D: TRBD2
J: TRBJ2-5
CDR3: CASSYAAGGRETQYF
DNA: TGTGCCAGCAGTTACGCGGCGGGAGGGCGGGAGACCCAGTACTTC

size: .
V: TRBV14
D: .
J: TRBJ2-2
CDR3: CASSQNYPTGELFF
DNA: TGTGCCAGCAGCCAAAACTACCCGACCGGGGAGCTGTTTTTT

size: few
V: TRBV18
D: .
J: TRBJ2-7
CDR3: CASSPPSGIWEQYF
DNA: TGTGCCAGCTCACCACCTTCAGGGATTTGGGAGCAGTACTTC

size: .
V: TRBV25-1
D: .
J: TRBJ1-2
CDR3: CASSESGGRRPGYTF
DNA: TGTGCCAGCAGTGAATCCGGGGGCCGAAGGCCTGGCTACACCTTC

size: .
V: TRBV5-1
D: .
J: TRBJ1-1
CDR3: CASRVDGNTEAFF
DNA: TGCGCCAGCAGGGTGGACGGGAACACTGAAGCTTTCTTT

size: few
V: TRBV7-2
D: .
J: TRBJ2-5
CDR3: CASSLDLGTQETQYF
DNA: TGTGCCAGCAGCTTAGATCTCGGGACCCAAGAGACCCAGTACTTC

size: .
V: TRBV3-1
D: .
J: TRBJ2-7
CDR3: CASSQDHTYEQYF
DNA: TGTGCCAGCAGCCAAGATCACACGTACGAGCAGTACTTC

size: few
V: TRBV18
D: TRBD2
J: TRBJ2-7
CDR3: CASSPLGTSGYEQYF
DNA: TGTGCCAGCTCACCCCTGGGGACTAGCGGCTACGAGCAGTACTTC

size: .
V: TRBV9
D: .
J: TRBJ1-5
CDR3: CASSVGVDQPQHF
DNA: TGTGCCAGCAGCGTAGGGGTCGATCAGCCCCAGCATTTT

size: once
V: TRBV18
D: .
J: TRBJ2-3
CDR3: CASSPVVVGDTQYF
DNA: TGTGCCAGCTCACCCGTTGTTGTTGGCGATACGCAGTATTTT

size: .
V: TRBV28
D: TRBD1
J: TRBJ2-7
CDR3: CASSLLPGQKSSYEQYF
DNA: TGTGCCAGCAGTCTTCTCCCGGGACAGAAAAGCTCCTACGAGCAGTACTTC

size: .
V: TRBV5-1
D: .
J: TRBJ2-1
CDR3: CASSERPSYNEQFF
DNA: TGCGCCAGCAGCGAGCGGCCCTCCTACAATGAGCAGTTCTTC

size: .
V: TRBV29-1
D: TRBD1
J: TRBJ2-3
CDR3: CSLTRGRSSDPQYF
DNA: TGCAGCTTAACCAGGGGGCGCAGTTCGGATCCGCAGTATTTT

size: few
V: TRBV30
D: TRBD2
J: TRBJ2-7
CDR3: CAWLHPGLSYEQYF
DNA: TGTGCCTGGCTGCACCCGGGACTATCCTACGAGCAGTACTTC

size: .
V: TRBV10-3
D: .
J: TRBJ2-3
CDR3: CAISDHRAGDAFSTDTQYF
DNA: TGTGCCATCAGTGATCACCGGGCGGGTGACGCTTTTAGCACAGATACGCAGTATTTT

size: .
V: TRBV18
D: .
J: TRBJ1-3
CDR3: CASSPSPLLGNTIYF
DNA: TGTGCCAGCTCACCCTCACCCCTTCTCGGAAACACCATATATTTT

size: few
V: TRBV5-1
D: .
J: TRBJ1-1
CDR3: CASSLDPGNTEAFF
DNA: TGCGCCAGCAGCTTGGACCCGGGGAACACTGAAGCTTTCTTT

size: .
V: TRBV6-1
D: TRBD2
J: TRBJ2-3
CDR3: CASTPRGGRITDTQYF
DNA: TGTGCCAGCACTCCCCGGGGGGGGCGCATCACAGATACGCAGTATTTT

size: .
V: TRBV6-1
D: TRBD1
J: TRBJ1-1
CDR3: CASSERGQGASGWTEAFF
DNA: TGTGCCAGCAGTGAACGAGGACAGGGGGCGAGCGGTTGGACTGAAGCTTTCTTT

size: few
V: TRBV3-1
D: .
J: TRBJ1-5
CDR3: CASSQERTSNQPQHF
DNA: TGTGCCAGCAGCCAAGAAAGAACTAGCAATCAGCCCCAGCATTTT

size: .
V: TRBV7-2
D: .
J: TRBJ1-2
CDR3: CASSLSAVSTNYGYTF
DNA: TGTGCCAGCAGCTTAAGTGCAGTCAGCACCAACTATGGCTACACCTTC

size: .
V: TRBV29-1
D: .
J: TRBJ1-5
CDR3: CSVGEPQGPQHF
DNA: TGCAGCGTTGGGGAACCACAGGGCCCCCAGCATTTT

size: few
V: TRBV20-1
D: TRBD2
J: TRBJ2-2
CDR3: CSALAGGNTGELFF
DNA: TGCAGTGCTTTAGCGGGAGGAAACACCGGGGAGCTGTTTTTT

size: few
V: TRBV5-1
D: .
J: TRBJ2-3
CDR3: CASSLEGHGTDTQYF
DNA: TGCGCCAGCAGCTTGGAGGGCCACGGCACAGATACGCAGTATTTT

size: few
V: TRBV5-6
D: .
J: TRBJ2-3
CDR3: CASSLGALGRILADTQYF
DNA: TGTGCCAGCAGCTTGGGGGCTTTAGGTCGAATCCTAGCAGATACGCAGTATTTT

size: .
V: TRBV12-3/TRBV12-4
D: .
J: TRBJ2-5
CDR3: CASSPKEPQETQYF
DNA: TGTGCCAGCAGTCCGAAGGAACCCCAAGAGACCCAGTACTTC

size: .
V: TRBV3-1
D: .
J: TRBJ1-3
CDR3: CASSQGTGMTGNTIYF
DNA: TGTGCCAGCAGCCAAGGAACGGGAATGACTGGAAACACCATATATTTT

size: .
V: TRBV30
D: TRBD2
J: TRBJ2-3
CDR3: CAWVRAGLGDTQYF
DNA: TGTGCCTGGGTTAGAGCGGGATTGGGAGATACGCAGTATTTT

size: few
V: TRBV7-3
D: TRBD2
J: TRBJ2-1
CDR3: CASSLILAGENEQFF
DNA: TGTGCCAGCAGCTTAATTCTAGCGGGAGAGAATGAGCAGTTCTTC

size: .
V: TRBV20-1
D: .
J: TRBJ2-1
CDR3: CSANTKDNEQFF
DNA: TGCAGTGCTAACACCAAAGACAATGAGCAGTTCTTC

size: .
V: TRBV20-1
D: .
J: TRBJ2-5
CDR3: CSAPALRQETQYF
DNA: TGCAGTGCTCCAGCCCTCCGCCAAGAGACCCAGTACTTC

size: .
V: TRBV18
D: TRBD1
J: TRBJ1-1
CDR3: CASSPPGTVNTEAFF
DNA: TGTGCCAGCTCACCACCCGGGACAGTGAACACTGAAGCTTTCTTT

size: .
V: TRBV7-6
D: TRBD1
J: TRBJ2-5
CDR3: CASSLKVGQGYQETQYF
DNA: TGTGCCAGCAGCTTAAAGGTGGGACAGGGGTACCAAGAGACCCAGTACTTC

size: .
V: TRBV7-2
D: .
J: TRBJ1-5
CDR3: CASRGGGPGNQPQHF
DNA: TGTGCCAGCAGGGGAGGGGGTCCTGGCAATCAGCCCCAGCATTTT

size: .
V: TRBV5-5
D: TRBD1
J: TRBJ2-5
CDR3: CASSSGAGGDETQYF
DNA: TGTGCCAGCAGTTCAGGGGCAGGGGGTGATGAGACCCAGTACTTC

size: many
V: TRBV30
D: TRBD2
J: TRBJ2-1
CDR3: CAWSVGGMAAHEQFF
DNA: TGTGCCTGGAGTGTGGGGGGGATGGCGGCCCATGAGCAGTTCTTC

size: many
V: TRBV11-2
D: TRBD1
J: TRBJ1-6
CDR3: CASSLEAGGYNSPLHF
DNA: TGTGCCAGCAGCTTGGAGGCAGGGGGCTATAATTCACCCCTCCACTTT

size: few
V: TRBV20-1
D: .
J: TRBJ1-1
CDR3: CSASSDISEAFF
DNA: TGCAGTGCTAGTTCGGACATTTCTGAAGCTTTCTTT